Listed below are T cell receptor beta chains from one sample, sequenced in a study of blood T cell repertoires in COVID-19. Only in-frame clones appear in the TCRdb table, and some are missing; sequencing was by immunoSEQ multiplex PCR. Of approximately 190,000 clones in the sample, around 77% were seen once. The specimen was peripheral blood. Source of these receptors: a man in his 60s with active or convalescent COVID-19. CDR3s include the opening cysteine and the closing phenylalanine or tryptophan. The order of the fields is J gene, clone size, V gene, D gene, CDR3 protein, CDR3 DNA. The D gene is left open where the match is weak. Clone size appears in some rows only: once, few, many, or a class for an expanded clone.

j_call: TRBJ2-7
clone_size: -
v_call: TRBV7-2
d_call: TRBD2
cdr3_aa: CASSQGRERGYEQYF
cdr3_nt: TGTGCCAGCAGCCAAGGGCGGGAGAGGGGATACGAGCAGTACTTC

j_call: TRBJ2-3
clone_size: -
v_call: TRBV27
d_call: -
cdr3_aa: CASSLNGADTQYF
cdr3_nt: TGTGCCAGCAGTCTAAACGGGGCAGATACGCAGTATTTT

j_call: TRBJ1-4
clone_size: -
v_call: TRBV28
d_call: TRBD1
cdr3_aa: CASSRQGSEKLFF
cdr3_nt: TGTGCCAGCAGTCGACAGGGTAGTGAAAAACTGTTTTTT

j_call: TRBJ2-7
clone_size: -
v_call: TRBV11-2
d_call: TRBD2
cdr3_aa: CASSLSIASGTSYEQYF
cdr3_nt: TGTGCCAGCAGCTTATCAATCGCTAGCGGGACCTCCTACGAGCAGTACTTC

j_call: TRBJ2-7
clone_size: -
v_call: TRBV6-2/TRBV6-3
d_call: TRBD1
cdr3_aa: CASSYSMWKGTEAYEQYF
cdr3_nt: TGTGCCAGCAGTTACTCGATGTGGAAGGGGACAGAGGCCTACGAGCAGTACTTC

j_call: TRBJ1-2
clone_size: -
v_call: TRBV18
d_call: -
cdr3_aa: CASSPGQKDGYTF
cdr3_nt: TGTGCCAGCTCACCAGGGCAGAAGGATGGCTACACCTTC

j_call: TRBJ1-3
clone_size: -
v_call: TRBV5-1
d_call: -
cdr3_aa: CASSSGLVDTIYF
cdr3_nt: TGCGCCAGCAGTTCAGGGTTGGTTGACACCATATATTTT

j_call: TRBJ2-7
clone_size: few
v_call: TRBV15
d_call: -
cdr3_aa: CATSRDPQGYEQYF
cdr3_nt: TGTGCCACCAGCAGAGACCCCCAGGGCTACGAGCAGTACTTC

j_call: TRBJ1-1
clone_size: -
v_call: TRBV19
d_call: -
cdr3_aa: CASSGPGGVNTEAFF
cdr3_nt: TGTGCCAGTAGTGGACCCGGGGGTGTGAACACTGAAGCTTTCTTT

j_call: TRBJ2-7
clone_size: -
v_call: TRBV12-3/TRBV12-4
d_call: -
cdr3_aa: CASSLQDIYEQYF
cdr3_nt: TGTGCCAGCAGTTTACAGGACATCTACGAGCAGTACTTC

j_call: TRBJ2-1
clone_size: -
v_call: TRBV11-2
d_call: TRBD2
cdr3_aa: CASSLRSLAGGSYNEQFF
cdr3_nt: TGTGCCAGCAGCTTAAGGTCCCTAGCGGGAGGATCCTACAATGAGCAGTTCTTC

j_call: TRBJ2-2
clone_size: few
v_call: TRBV18
d_call: TRBD1
cdr3_aa: CASSPQGATGELFF
cdr3_nt: TGTGCCAGCTCACCACAGGGGGCGACCGGGGAGCTGTTTTTT